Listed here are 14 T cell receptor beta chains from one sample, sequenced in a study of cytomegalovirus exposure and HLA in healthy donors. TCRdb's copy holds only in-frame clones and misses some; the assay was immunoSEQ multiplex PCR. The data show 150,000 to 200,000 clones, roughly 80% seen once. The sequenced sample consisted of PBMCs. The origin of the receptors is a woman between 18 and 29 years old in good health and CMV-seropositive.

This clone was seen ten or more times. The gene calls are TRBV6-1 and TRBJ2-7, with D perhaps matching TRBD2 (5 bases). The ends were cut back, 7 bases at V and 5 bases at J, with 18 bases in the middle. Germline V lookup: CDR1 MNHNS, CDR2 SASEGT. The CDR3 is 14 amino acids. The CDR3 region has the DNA TGTGCCAGCAAAAGGACGGCGGAGGTGGACGAGCAGTACTTC. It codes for CASKRTAEVDEQYF.

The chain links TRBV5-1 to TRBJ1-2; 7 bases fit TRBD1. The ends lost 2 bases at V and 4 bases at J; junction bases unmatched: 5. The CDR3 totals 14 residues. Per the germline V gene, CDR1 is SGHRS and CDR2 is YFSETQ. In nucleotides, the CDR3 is TGCGCCAGCAGCTTCACCGGGACAGCCTATGGCTACACCTTC. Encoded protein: CASSFTGTAYGYTF.

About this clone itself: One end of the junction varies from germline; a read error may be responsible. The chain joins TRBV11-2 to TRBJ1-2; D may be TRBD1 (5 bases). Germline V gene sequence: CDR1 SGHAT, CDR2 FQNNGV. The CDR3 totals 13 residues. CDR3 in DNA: TGTGCCAGCAGCTTACGGGGGTACTATGGCCACACCTTC. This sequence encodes CASSLRGYYGHTF.

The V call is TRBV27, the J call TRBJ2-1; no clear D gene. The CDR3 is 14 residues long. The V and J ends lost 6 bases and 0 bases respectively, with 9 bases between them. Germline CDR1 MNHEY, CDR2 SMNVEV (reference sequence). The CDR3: CASREPSSYNEQFF. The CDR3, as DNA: TGTGCCAGCAGGGAGCCCAGCTCCTACAATGAGCAGTTCTTC.

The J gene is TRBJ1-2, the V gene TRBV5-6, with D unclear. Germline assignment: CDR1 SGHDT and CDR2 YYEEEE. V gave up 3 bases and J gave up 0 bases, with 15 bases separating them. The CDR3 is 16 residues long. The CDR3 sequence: CASSSGRQAANYGYTF. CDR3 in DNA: TGTGCCAGCAGCTCCGGGAGGCAGGCAGCTAACTATGGCTACACCTTC.

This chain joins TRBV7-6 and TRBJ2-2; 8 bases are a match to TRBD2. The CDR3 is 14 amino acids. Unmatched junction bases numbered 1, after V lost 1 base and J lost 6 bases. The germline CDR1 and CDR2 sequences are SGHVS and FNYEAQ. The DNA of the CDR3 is TGTGCCAGCAGCTTAGTTAGCGGGGCCGGGGAGCTGTTTTTT. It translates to CASSLVSGAGELFF.

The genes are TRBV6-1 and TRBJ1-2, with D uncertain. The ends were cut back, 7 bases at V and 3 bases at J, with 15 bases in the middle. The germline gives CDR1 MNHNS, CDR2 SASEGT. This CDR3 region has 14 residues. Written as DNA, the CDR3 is TGTGCCAGCACCCAAATGGGCGGGGACTATGGCTACACCTTC. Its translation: CASTQMGGDYGYTF.

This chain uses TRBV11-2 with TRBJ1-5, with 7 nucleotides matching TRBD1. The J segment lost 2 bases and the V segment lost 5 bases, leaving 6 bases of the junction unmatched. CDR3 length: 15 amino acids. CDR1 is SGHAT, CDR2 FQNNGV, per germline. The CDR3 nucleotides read TGTGCCAGCAGCCTCGGGACAGTTGGCAATCAGCCCCAGCATTTT. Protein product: CASSLGTVGNQPQHF.

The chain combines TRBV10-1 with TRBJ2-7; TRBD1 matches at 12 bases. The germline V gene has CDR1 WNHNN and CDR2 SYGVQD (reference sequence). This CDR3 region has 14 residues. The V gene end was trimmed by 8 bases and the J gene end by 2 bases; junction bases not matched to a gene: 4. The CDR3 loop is CASSGTGGPYEQYF. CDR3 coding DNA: TGCGCCAGCTCAGGGACAGGGGGCCCCTACGAGCAGTACTTC.

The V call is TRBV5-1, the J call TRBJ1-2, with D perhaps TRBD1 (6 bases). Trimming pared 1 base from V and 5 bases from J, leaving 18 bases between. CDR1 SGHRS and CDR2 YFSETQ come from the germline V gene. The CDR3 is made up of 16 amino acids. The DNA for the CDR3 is TGCGCCAGCAGCTTGTCCGACGCGATACAGGGTTATGGCTACACCTTC. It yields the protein CASSLSDAIQGYGYTF.

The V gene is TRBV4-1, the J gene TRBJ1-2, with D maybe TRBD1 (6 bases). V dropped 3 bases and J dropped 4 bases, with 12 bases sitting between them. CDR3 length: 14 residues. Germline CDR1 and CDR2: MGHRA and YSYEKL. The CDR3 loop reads CASSHETGPYGYTF. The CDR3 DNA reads TGCGCCAGCAGCCACGAGACAGGCCCCTATGGCTACACCTTC.

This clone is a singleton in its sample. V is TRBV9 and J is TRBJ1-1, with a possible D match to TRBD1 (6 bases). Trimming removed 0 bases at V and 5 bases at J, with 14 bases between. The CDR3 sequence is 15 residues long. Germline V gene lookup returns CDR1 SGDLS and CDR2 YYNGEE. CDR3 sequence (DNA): TGTGCCAGCAGCGTAGGAAACAGGGTAGGGACTGAAGCTTTCTTT. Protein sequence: CASSVGNRVGTEAFF.

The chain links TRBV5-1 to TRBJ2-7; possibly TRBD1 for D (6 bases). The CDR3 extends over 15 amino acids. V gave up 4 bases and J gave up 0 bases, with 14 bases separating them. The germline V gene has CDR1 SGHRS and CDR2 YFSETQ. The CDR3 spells CASSGGQSDSYEQYF. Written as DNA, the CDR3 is TGCGCCAGCAGCGGTGGACAGTCCGACTCCTACGAGCAGTACTTC.

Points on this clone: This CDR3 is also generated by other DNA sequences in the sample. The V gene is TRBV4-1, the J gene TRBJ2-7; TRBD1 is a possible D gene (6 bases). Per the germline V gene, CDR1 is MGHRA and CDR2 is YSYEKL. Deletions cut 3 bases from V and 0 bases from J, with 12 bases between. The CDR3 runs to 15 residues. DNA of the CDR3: TGCGCCAGCAGCCAGGGAGACAGGAGCTCCTACGAGCAGTACTTC. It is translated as CASSQGDRSSYEQYF.